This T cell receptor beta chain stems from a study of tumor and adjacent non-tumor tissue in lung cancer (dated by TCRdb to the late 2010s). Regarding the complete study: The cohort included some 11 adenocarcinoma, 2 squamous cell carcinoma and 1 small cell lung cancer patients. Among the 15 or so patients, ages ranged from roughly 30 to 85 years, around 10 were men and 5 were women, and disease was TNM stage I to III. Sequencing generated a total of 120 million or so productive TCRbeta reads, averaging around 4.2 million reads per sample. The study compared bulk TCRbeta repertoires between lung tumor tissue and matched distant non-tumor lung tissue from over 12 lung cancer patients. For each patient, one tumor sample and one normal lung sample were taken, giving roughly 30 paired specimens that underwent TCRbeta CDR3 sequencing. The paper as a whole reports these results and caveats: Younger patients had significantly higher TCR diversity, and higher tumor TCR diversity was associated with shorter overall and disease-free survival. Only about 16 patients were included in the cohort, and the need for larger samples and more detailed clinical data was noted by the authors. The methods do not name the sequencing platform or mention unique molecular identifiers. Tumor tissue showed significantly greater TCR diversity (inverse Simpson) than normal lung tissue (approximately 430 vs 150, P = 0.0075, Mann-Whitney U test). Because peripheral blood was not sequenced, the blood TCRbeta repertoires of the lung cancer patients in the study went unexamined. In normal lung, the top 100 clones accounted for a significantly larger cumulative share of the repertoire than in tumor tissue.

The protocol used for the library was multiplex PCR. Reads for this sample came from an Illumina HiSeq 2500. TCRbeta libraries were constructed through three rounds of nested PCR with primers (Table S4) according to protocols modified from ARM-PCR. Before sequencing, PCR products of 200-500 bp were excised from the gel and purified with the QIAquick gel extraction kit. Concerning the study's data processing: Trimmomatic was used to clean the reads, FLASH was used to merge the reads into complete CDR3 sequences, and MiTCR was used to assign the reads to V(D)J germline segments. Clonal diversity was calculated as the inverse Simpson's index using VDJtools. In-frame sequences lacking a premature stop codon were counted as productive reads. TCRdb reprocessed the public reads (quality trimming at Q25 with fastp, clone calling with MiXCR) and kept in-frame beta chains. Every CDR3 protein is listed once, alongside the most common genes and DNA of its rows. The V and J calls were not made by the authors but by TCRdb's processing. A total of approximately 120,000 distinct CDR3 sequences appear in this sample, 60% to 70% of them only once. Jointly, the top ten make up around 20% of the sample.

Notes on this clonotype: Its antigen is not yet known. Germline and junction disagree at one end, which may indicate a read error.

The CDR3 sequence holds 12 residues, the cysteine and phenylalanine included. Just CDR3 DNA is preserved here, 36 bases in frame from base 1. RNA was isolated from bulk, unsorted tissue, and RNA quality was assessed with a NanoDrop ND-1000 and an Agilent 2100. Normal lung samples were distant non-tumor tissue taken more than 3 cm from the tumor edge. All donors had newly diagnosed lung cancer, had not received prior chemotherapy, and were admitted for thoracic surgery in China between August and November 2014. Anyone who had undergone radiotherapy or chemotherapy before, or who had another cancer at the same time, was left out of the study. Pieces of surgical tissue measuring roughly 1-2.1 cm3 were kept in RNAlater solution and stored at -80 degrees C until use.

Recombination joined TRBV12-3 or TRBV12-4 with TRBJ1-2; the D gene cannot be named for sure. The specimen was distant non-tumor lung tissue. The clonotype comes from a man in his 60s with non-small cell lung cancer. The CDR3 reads CASSLVGYGYTF. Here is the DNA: TGCGCCAGCAGTTTAGTAGGGTATGGCTACACCTTC.